This T cell receptor (beta chain) was recorded in a study of OX40 agonist ivuxolimab in advanced cancers. Study-level background: Ivuxolimab was an agonistic, fully human IgG2 monoclonal antibody directed against OX40 (CD134), a costimulatory receptor. Patients were allowed to have had prior anti-PD-1, anti-PD-L1 or anti-CTLA-4 therapy, and roughly 40% of the dose-escalation patients had previously received checkpoint inhibitors. The monotherapy dose-escalation portion (N of about 49 patients) of the phase I ivuxolimab trial is reported in the paper. The purpose of peripheral TCRbeta sequencing was to test whether ivuxolimab changed TCR sequence diversity and led to clonal T-cell expansion. Intravenous ivuxolimab was administered to patients every 2 weeks at six dose levels: 0.01, 0.1, 0.3, 1.5, 3 and 10 mg/kg. Among the roughly 50 dose-escalation patients, some 20 had hepatocellular carcinoma, approximately 15 melanoma, 9 renal cell carcinoma and 9 head and neck cancer. In the dose-escalation cohort, 82.7% of patients were male, and the mean age was roughly 60 years with a range of about 20 to 80. Partial responses were achieved by three dose-escalation patients, of whom one had hepatocellular carcinoma and two had cutaneous melanoma.

The trial excluded patients who had a history of autoimmune disease or who were on systemic immunosuppression. Peripheral blood for TCR sequencing was collected from all dose cohorts at baseline, on cycle 4 day 1, and on cycle 7 day 1. The samples were taken from a phase I, first-in-human, multicenter, open-label dose-escalation trial of ivuxolimab. Adults with locally advanced or metastatic melanoma, renal cell, hepatocellular, or head and neck squamous cell carcinoma were enrolled in the trial. Before TCR sequencing, CD4+ T cells and CD8+ T cells from peripheral blood were sorted into separate populations. Broad study findings and their caveats: At doses of 0.1 to 3.0 mg/kg, clonal expansion of both CD4+ and CD8+ blood T cells was observed from baseline to week 6. In the 0.1-3.0 mg/kg groups, partial responders had among the lowest normalized peripheral clonal expansion, particularly in CD8+ T cells. After ivuxolimab, more expanded clones were found on average in CD8+ T cells than in CD4+ T cells. Low levels of normalized T-cell clonal expansion were also shown by some nonresponding patients. Antigen specificity was not determined for the clonally expanded peripheral T cells.

Germline trimming amounts to 5 bases on V and 4 bases on J, with 3 as the count of junction bases outside the gene matches. As encoded in the germline V gene, CDR1 is SGHRS while CDR2 is YFSETQ. The CDR3 spans 14 residues, from the cysteine through the phenylalanine. Only the CDR3 part of the read is kept: 42 bases, read in frame from the first base. With respect to this clone: Its specific antigen is unknown. Base-call qualities are not available, and no considerably larger clone is one nucleotide away.

Genomic DNA was extracted from sorted cells for sequencing of the TCRbeta CDR3 region. The immunoSEQ Assay was used to sequence the TCRbeta CDR3 regions. The table comes from immuneACCESS by way of TCRdb, which keeps in-frame sequences with V and J called. Part of the clones is missing from these tables; in studies checked, under half for an unresolved V gene and the rest for unknown reasons. The sample data list about 82,000 clones, and more than 85% of these were observed just once. Of the sample, about 2.3% is held by the ten largest clones. This clonotype was sampled from an adult with an advanced solid tumor such as melanoma, head and neck, liver or kidney cancer. This chain joins TRBV5-1 to TRBJ2-7, with 13 junctional bases fitting TRBD2. This material consisted of CD4+ or CD8+ T cells sorted from blood, taken in a trial of the OX40 agonist ivuxolimab. CDR3 loop: CASSPGLAGYEQYF. The DNA is as follows: TGCGCCAGCAGTCCGGGACTAGCGGGATACGAGCAGTACTTC.